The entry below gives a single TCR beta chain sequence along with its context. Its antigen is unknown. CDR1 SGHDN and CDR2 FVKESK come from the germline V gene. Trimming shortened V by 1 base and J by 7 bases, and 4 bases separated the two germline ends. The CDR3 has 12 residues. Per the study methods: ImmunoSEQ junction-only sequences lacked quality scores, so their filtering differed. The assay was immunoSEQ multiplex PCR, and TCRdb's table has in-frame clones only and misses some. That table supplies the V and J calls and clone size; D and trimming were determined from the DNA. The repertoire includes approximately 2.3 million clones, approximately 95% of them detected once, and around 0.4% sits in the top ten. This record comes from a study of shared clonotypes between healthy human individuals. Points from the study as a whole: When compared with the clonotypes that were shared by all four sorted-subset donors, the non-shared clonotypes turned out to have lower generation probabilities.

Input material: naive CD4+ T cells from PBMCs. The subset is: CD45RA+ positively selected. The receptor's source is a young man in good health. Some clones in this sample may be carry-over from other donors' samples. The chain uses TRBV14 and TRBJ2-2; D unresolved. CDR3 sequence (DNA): TGTGCCAGCAGCCAAGTGTACGGGGAGCTGTTTTTT. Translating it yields CASSQVYGELFF.